Listed here are 7 T cell receptor beta chains from one sample, sequenced in a study of shared clonotypes between healthy human individuals. TCRdb's table, derived via immunoSEQ multiplex PCR, lists solely in-frame clones and lacks some. In the table there are about 2 million clones, 85% to 95% of which are singletons. The sequencing sample was made of naive CD4+ T cells sorted from blood. The subset is: CD45RA+ positively selected. The receptors come from a man between 18 and 35 years old in good health.

V and J are TRBV18 and TRBJ1-2, with a weak D call TRBD1 (5 bases). The CDR3 length is 14 residues. Germline V gene sequence: CDR1 KGHSH, CDR2 LQKENI. Trimming removed 2 bases at V and 4 bases at J, with 11 bases between. This CDR3 is CASSPGRDSYGYTF. CDR3 sequence (DNA): TGTGCCAGCTCACCAGGCAGGGATAGCTATGGCTACACCTTC.

The chain carries TRBV5-1 and TRBJ1-1; the match to TRBD1 covers 7 bases. Per the germline V gene, CDR1 is SGHRS and CDR2 is YFSETQ. Losses at the gene ends were 4 bases for V and 2 bases for J; bases not matched to a gene: 8. This CDR3 is built from 15 residues. CDR3 amino acids: CASSPPGQLNTEAFF. The CDR3 DNA sequence: TGCGCCAGCAGCCCCCCGGGACAGCTAAACACTGAAGCTTTCTTT.

The chain uses TRBV9 and TRBJ1-6, with 7 bases that match TRBD1. CDR3 length: 14 residues. The V gene's germline CDR1 is SGDLS and CDR2 YYNGEE. The J segment lost 8 bases and the V segment lost 4 bases, leaving 6 bases of the junction unmatched. The CDR3 region is CASSTPGGHSPLHF. DNA for the CDR3: TGTGCCAGCAGCACCCCAGGGGGGCATTCACCCCTCCACTTT.

The chain links TRBV14 to TRBJ1-1; no reliable D call. The V end lost 3 bases, the J end lost 8 bases, and 13 bases lay between the germline ends. The CDR3 has 13 amino acids. Looked up from germline, CDR1 is SGHDN and CDR2 is FVKESK. The CDR3 nucleotides are TGTGCCAGCAGCCATGTGTTAGGTCGGGAAGCTTTCTTT. It translates to CASSHVLGREAFF. Variable domain in full (rest from reference TRBV14 and TRBJ1-1): EAGVTQFPSHSVIEKGQTVTLRCDPISGHDNLYWYRRVMGKEIKFLLHFVKESKQDESGMPNNRFLAERTGGTYSTLKVQPAELEDSGVYFCASSHVLGREAFFGQGTRLTVV.

The chain is built from TRBV5-4 and TRBJ2-6; 7 nucleotides line up with TRBD1. The CDR3 consists of 15 residues. V lost 3 bases, J lost 4 bases, and 4 bases stayed unmatched. Germline-derived CDR1 and CDR2 are SGHNT and YYREEE (reference sequence). DNA for the CDR3: TGTGCCAGCAGCTCTACAGGGGAAGGGGCCAACGTCCTGACTTTC. This encodes CASSSTGEGANVLTF.

This clone was counted a single time. The rearrangement links TRBV28 to TRBJ1-4; D is unresolved. The germline CDR1 and CDR2 sequences are MDHEN and SYDVKM. Trimming took off 2 bases at V and 0 bases at J, with 7 bases between the two ends. This CDR3 has 15 residues. The CDR3 nucleotides read TGTGCCAGCAGTTTAAGCGGGTCAACTAATGAAAAACTGTTTTTT. It yields the protein CASSLSGSTNEKLFF.

The rearrangement joins TRBV7-9 to TRBJ1-1, with D uncertain. The germline CDR1 and CDR2 sequences are SEHNR and FQNEAQ (reference sequence). The ends were cut back, 8 bases at V and 5 bases at J, with 18 bases in the middle. CDR3 length: 14 amino acids. CDR3 DNA sequence: TGTGCCAGCGGCGTGGCCGGCTCCGGGACTGAAGCTTTCTTT. Translated, it gives CASGVAGSGTEAFF.